One and the same sample provided the 14 T cell receptor beta chains below, sequenced in a study of post-analysis software for immune sequencing data. Study outcomes and limitations: In patients, TRBV5-6, TRBV5-1 and TRBV20-1 belonged to 4 or 5 TRBV segments found more frequently than in controls.

Unique molecular identifiers had been added to the TCR beta cDNA libraries. TCRdb used MiXCR to reprocess the PCR reads, holding one entry per CDR3 protein. The sample carries about 770,000 distinct CDR3 sequences, 46% recorded once. Their antigens remain unidentified. Input material: blood. The receptors were gathered from a girl aged 5 to 17 with multiple sclerosis.

The rearrangement uses TRBV5-1 and TRBJ2-5; TRBD1 might be the D (6 bases). The germline CDR1 and CDR2 sequences are SGHRS and YFSETQ. With 6 bases removed from V and 2 bases from J, the gap between germline ends came to 14 bases. The CDR3 is made up of 14 amino acids. The CDR3 loop is CASTPGHLQETQYF. CDR3 in DNA: TGCGCCAGCACCCCGGGACACCTACAAGAGACCCAGTACTTC.

The chain uses TRBV4-3 and TRBJ2-7, with D possibly matching TRBD2 (7 bases). The germline CDR1 and CDR2 sequences are LGHNA and YSLEER. Trimming took off 5 bases at V and 7 bases at J, with 15 bases between the two ends. This CDR3 has 13 amino acids. As DNA, the CDR3 is TGCGCCAGCAGCGCTAGGGGGGGGTTGGAGCAGTACTTC. Translation gives CASSARGGLEQYF.

This clonotype showed up just a few times. The chain joins TRBV11-2 to TRBJ1-2, with D tentatively TRBD1 (5 bases). CDR1 and CDR2 (germline): SGHAT, FQNNGV. This CDR3 spans 17 amino acids. V gave up 0 bases and J gave up 5 bases, with 19 bases separating them. The CDR3 is CASSLEPRGTPMYGYTF. The CDR3, as DNA: TGTGCCAGCAGCTTAGAGCCTCGGGGGACCCCTATGTATGGCTACACCTTC.

This chain links TRBV7-9 with TRBJ2-1; 9 nucleotides agree with TRBD2. This CDR3 spans 16 amino acids. Germline CDR1 reads SEHNR; CDR2 reads FQNEAQ (reference sequence). V was clipped by 5 bases and J by 5 bases; unmatched bases: 10. CDR3 in DNA: TGTGCCAGCAGCCAAAGAAGGACTAGCGACAACAATGAGCAGTTCTTC. Protein product: CASSQRRTSDNNEQFF.

The chain combines TRBV27 with TRBJ1-1, with 7 bases identical to TRBD1. The germline V gene has CDR1 MNHEY and CDR2 SMNVEV (reference sequence). V lost 5 bases to trimming and J lost 0 bases; unmatched junction nucleotides: 9. This CDR3 is 16 amino acids long. The CDR3 here is CASSASTGSMNTEAFF. The CDR3 nucleotides are TGTGCCAGCAGTGCCTCGACAGGGAGCATGAACACTGAAGCTTTCTTT.

CDR3 loop: CASSKQGFGETQYF. The CDR3 DNA is TGTGCCAGCAGTAAACAGGGTTTTGGAGAGACCCAGTACTTC. The chain carries TRBV2 and TRBJ2-5; perhaps TRBD1 as D (6 bases). Germline V gives CDR1 SNHLY, CDR2 FYNNEI. The V and J ends lost 5 bases and 4 bases respectively, with 14 bases between them. This CDR3 is 14 amino acids long.

This clonotype was observed a handful of times. V is TRBV12-3 or TRBV12-4 and J is TRBJ2-5; 8 bases agree with TRBD1. The J segment lost 2 bases and the V segment lost 1 base, leaving 6 bases of the junction unmatched. There are 16 residues in the CDR3. CDR3 bases: TGTGCCAGCAGTTTAGAGGGACAGGCTCAACAAGAGACCCAGTACTTC. It yields the protein CASSLEGQAQQETQYF.

This clonotype was seen a few times. The V gene is TRBV7-6, the J gene TRBJ2-3; 7 bases are shared with TRBD2. Germline CDR1 and CDR2: SGHVS and FNYEAQ. V shed 1 base and J 0 bases; nucleotides not matched to a gene: 10. This CDR3 has 18 residues. The DNA for the CDR3 is TGTGCCAGCAGCTTAGGGTCGACGGGAGGTACTAGCACAGATACGCAGTATTTT. Its protein is CASSLGSTGGTSTDTQYF.

The chain is built from TRBV7-9 and TRBJ2-7; D not resolved. The V end lost 4 bases, the J end lost 3 bases, and 10 bases lay between the germline ends. The CDR3 is made up of 13 amino acids. Germline lookup yields CDR1 SEHNR and CDR2 FQNEAQ (reference sequence). The CDR3, as DNA: TGTGCCAGCAGCTCGACAACCCTCTACGAGCAGTACTTC. Its protein is CASSSTTLYEQYF.

The V gene is TRBV12-3 or TRBV12-4, the J gene TRBJ2-5; TRBD1 or TRBD2 may be the D gene (6 bases each). The ends were cut back, 6 bases at V and 5 bases at J, with 16 bases in the middle. This CDR3 has 14 residues. This chain's CDR3 is CASSSTGARETQYF. The CDR3 bases are TGTGCCAGCAGCTCCACGGGGGCTAGGGAGACCCAGTACTTC.

The chain combines TRBV7-2 with TRBJ2-2; D uncertain. Germline V gene lookup returns CDR1 SGHTA and CDR2 FQGNSA. The CDR3 has 16 residues. V dropped 6 bases and J dropped 4 bases, with 18 bases sitting between them. CDR3 residues: CASRDGSRSITGELFF. The CDR3 DNA is TGTGCCAGCAGGGACGGGTCCCGCTCGATCACCGGGGAGCTGTTTTTT.

The chain recombines TRBV4-2 with TRBJ1-5; unclear D gene. The V gene's germline CDR1 is LGHNA and CDR2 YNFKEQ. The CDR3 is 16 residues long. The V end was cut by 0 bases, the J end by 4 bases, with 13 bases between. The DNA for the CDR3 is TGTGCCAGCAGCCAAGATGGGTTTGTTCAAAATCAGCCCCAGCATTTT. Translating gives CASSQDGFVQNQPQHF.

This chain links TRBV7-2 with TRBJ2-7; D may correspond to TRBD1 or TRBD2 (6 bases each). The germline CDR1 and CDR2 sequences are SGHTA and FQGNSA. Between the trimmed V and J ends, which lost 2 bases and 7 bases, there was a span of 18 bases. The CDR3 is 15 residues long. In nucleotides, the CDR3 is TGTGCCAGCAGCTTATCGGGGGCACGACATGAGGAGCAGTACTTC. Amino acids: CASSLSGARHEEQYF.

This clonotype has just a few counts. The chain is built from TRBV20-1 and TRBJ2-5, with 8 bases lining up with TRBD1. CDR1 DFQATT and CDR2 SNEGSKA come from the germline V gene (reference sequence). The J segment lost 0 bases and the V segment lost 3 bases, leaving 6 bases of the junction unmatched. This CDR3 contains 15 residues. The CDR3 coding sequence is TGCAGTGCTAGTGGAGACAGGGGCTACCAAGAGACCCAGTACTTC. This translates into CSASGDRGYQETQYF.